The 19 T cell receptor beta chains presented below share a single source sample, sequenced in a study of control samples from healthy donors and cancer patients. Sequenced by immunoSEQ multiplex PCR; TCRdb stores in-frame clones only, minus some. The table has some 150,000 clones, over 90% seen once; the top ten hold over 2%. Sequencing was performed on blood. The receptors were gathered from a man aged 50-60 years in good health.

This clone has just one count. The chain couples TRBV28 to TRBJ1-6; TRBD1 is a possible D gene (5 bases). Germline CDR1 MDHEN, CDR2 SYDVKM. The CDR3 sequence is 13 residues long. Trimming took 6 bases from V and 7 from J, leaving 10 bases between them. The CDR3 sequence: CASSRRGNSPLHF. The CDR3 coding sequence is TGTGCCAGCAGCCGACGGGGCAATTCACCCCTCCACTTT.

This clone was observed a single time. The CDR3 bases are TGTGCCAGCAGCTTAGGGGGGCACGCAGATACGCAGTATTTT. The encoded protein is CASSLGGHADTQYF. The chain carries TRBV13 and TRBJ2-3; D perhaps matches TRBD1 (5 bases). CDR1 PRHDT and CDR2 FYEKMQ come from the germline V gene (reference sequence). Trimming took 0 bases from V and 4 from J, leaving 8 bases between them. The CDR3 spans 14 residues.

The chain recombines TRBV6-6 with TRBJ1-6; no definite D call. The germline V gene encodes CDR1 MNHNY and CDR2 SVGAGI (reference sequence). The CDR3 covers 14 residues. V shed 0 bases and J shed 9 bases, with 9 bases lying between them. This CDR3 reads CASSYSGTPSPLHF. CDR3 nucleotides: TGTGCCAGCAGTTACTCCGGCACCCCTTCACCCCTCCACTTT.

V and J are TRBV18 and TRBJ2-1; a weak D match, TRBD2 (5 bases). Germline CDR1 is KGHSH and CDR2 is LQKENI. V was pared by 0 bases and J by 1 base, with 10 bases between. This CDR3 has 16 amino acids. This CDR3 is CASSPPRSASYNEQFF. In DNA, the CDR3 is TGTGCCAGCTCACCACCTCGTAGCGCGTCCTACAATGAGCAGTTCTTC.

In DNA, the CDR3 is TGCGCCAGCAGCTTCTCCGGGACAGTTGAACGCGAGCAGTACTTC. Translating it yields CASSFSGTVEREQYF. The chain uses TRBV5-1 and TRBJ2-7; 7 bases are shared with TRBD1. Looked up from germline, CDR1 is SGHRS and CDR2 is YFSETQ. The V and J ends lost 2 bases and 6 bases, in that order; junction bases with no gene match: 11. This CDR3 spans 15 amino acids. Full variable domain (outside the CDR3, taken from reference TRBV5-1 and TRBJ2-7): KAGVTQTPRYLIKTRGQQVTLSCSPISGHRSVSWYQQTPGQGLQFLFEYFSETQRNKGNFPGRFSGRQFSNSRSEMNVSTLELGDSALYLCASSFSGTVEREQYFGPGTRLTVT.

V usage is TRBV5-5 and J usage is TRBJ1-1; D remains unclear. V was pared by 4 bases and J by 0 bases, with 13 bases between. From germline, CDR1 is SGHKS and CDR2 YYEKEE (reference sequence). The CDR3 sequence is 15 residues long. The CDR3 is CASSPWEQLNTEAFF. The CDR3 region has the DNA TGTGCCAGCAGCCCGTGGGAGCAGCTGAACACTGAAGCTTTCTTT.

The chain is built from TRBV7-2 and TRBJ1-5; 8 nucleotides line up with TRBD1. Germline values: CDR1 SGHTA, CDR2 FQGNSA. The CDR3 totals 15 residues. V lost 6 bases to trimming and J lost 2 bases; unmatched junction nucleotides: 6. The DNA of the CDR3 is TGTGCCAGCAGTCTAGACAGGGGTGGCAATCAGCCCCAGCATTTT. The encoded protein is CASSLDRGGNQPQHF.

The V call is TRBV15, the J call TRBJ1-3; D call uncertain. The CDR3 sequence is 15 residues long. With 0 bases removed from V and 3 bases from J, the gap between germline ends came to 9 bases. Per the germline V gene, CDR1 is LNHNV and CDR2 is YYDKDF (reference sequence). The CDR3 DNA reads TGTGCCACCAGCAGAGATGCGTACGGTGGAAACACCATATATTTT. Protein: CATSRDAYGGNTIYF.

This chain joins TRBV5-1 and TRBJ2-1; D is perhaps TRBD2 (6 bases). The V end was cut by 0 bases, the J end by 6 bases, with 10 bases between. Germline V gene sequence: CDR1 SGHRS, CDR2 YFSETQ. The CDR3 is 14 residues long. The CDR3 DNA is TGCGCCAGCAGCTTGGAGGGAGGATCCAATGAGCAGTTCTTC. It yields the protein CASSLEGGSNEQFF.

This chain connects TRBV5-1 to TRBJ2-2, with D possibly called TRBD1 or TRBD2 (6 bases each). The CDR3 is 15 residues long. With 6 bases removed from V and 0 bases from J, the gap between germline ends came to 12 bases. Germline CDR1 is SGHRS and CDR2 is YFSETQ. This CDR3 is CASNLGGPNTGELFF. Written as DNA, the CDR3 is TGCGCCAGCAATTTGGGGGGCCCGAACACCGGGGAGCTGTTTTTT.

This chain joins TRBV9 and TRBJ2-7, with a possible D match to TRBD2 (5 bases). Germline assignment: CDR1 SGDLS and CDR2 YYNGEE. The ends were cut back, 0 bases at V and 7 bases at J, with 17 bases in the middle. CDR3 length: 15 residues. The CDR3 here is CASSVAPSSSGEQYF. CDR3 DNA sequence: TGTGCCAGCAGCGTAGCTCCTAGCTCTTCGGGGGAGCAGTACTTC.

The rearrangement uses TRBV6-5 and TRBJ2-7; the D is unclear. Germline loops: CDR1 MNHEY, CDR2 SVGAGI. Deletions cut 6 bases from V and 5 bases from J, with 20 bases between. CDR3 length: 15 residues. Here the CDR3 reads CASRPTSVTRNEQYF. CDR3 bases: TGTGCCAGCAGGCCAACCTCCGTGACCCGTAACGAGCAGTACTTC.

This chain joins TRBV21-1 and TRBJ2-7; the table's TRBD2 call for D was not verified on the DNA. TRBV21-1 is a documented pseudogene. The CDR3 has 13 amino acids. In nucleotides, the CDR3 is TGTGCCAGCAGCAAACTACTACCAGCCGAGCAGTACTTC. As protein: CASSKLLPAEQYF.

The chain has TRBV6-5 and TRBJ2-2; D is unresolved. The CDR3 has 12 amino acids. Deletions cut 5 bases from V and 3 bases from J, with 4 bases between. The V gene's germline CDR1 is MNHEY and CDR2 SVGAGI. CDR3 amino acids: CASSRDTGELFF. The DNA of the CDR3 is TGTGCCAGCAGTAGAGACACCGGGGAGCTGTTTTTT.

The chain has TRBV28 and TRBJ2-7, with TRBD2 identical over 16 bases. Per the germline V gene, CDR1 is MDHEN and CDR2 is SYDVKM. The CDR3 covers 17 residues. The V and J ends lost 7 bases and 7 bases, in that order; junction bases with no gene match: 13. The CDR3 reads CASTTPGTSGRGFEQYF. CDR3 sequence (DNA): TGTGCCAGCACCACCCCGGGGACTAGCGGGAGGGGGTTTGAGCAGTACTTC.

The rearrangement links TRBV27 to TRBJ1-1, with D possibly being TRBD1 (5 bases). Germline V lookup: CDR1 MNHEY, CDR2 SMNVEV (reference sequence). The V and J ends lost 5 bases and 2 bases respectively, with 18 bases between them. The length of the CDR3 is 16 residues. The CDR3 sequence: CASSGGFRVRNTEAFF. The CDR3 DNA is TGTGCCAGCAGTGGGGGTTTCAGGGTTAGAAACACTGAAGCTTTCTTT.

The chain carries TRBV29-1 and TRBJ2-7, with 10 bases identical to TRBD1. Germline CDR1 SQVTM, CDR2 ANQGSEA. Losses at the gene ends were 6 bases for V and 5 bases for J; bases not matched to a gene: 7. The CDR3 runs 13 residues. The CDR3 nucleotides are TGCAGCGTCCCGGGACAGGGGACTCACGAGCAGTACTTC. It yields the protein CSVPGQGTHEQYF.

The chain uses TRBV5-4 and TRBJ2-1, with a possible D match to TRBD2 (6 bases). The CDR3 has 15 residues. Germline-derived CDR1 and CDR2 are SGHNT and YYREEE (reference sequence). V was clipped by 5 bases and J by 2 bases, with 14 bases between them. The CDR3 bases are TGTGCCAGCAGAGTTCGGGCGGGGACCTACAATGAGCAGTTCTTC. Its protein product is CASRVRAGTYNEQFF.

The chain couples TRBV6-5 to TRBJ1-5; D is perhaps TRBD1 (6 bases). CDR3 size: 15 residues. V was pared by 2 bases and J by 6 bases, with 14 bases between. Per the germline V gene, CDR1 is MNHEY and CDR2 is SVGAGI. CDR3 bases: TGTGCCAGCAGTTACCATACCGGGGGCGGTCAGCCCCAGCATTTT. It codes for CASSYHTGGGQPQHF.